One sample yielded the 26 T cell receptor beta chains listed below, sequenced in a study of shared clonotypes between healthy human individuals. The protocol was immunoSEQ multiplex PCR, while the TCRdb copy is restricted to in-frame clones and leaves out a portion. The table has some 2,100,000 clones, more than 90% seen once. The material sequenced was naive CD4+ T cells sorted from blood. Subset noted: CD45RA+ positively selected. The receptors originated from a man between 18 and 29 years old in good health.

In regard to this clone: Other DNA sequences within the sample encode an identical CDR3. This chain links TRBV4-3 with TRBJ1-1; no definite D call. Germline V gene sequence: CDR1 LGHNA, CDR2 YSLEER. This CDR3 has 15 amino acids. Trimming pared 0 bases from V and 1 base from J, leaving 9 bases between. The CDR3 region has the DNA TGCGCCAGCAGCCAAGATGGCGGCGCGAACACTGAAGCTTTCTTT. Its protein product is CASSQDGGANTEAFF.

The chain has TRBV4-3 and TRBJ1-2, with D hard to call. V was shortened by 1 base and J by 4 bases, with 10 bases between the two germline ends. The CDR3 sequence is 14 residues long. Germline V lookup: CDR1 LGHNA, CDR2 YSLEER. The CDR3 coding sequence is TGCGCCAGCAGCCAAGGGATACTAACCTATGGCTACACCTTC. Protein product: CASSQGILTYGYTF.

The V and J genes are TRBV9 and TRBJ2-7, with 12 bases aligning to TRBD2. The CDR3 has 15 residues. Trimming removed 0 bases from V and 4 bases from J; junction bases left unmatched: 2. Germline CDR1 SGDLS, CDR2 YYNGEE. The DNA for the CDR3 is TGTGCCAGCAGCGTAGCTACTAGCGGGGGGTACGAGCAGTACTTC. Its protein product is CASSVATSGGYEQYF. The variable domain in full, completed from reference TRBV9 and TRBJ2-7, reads DSGVTQTPKHLITATGQRVTLRCSPRSGDLSVYWYQQSLDQGLQFLIQYYNGEERAKGNILERFSAQQFPDLHSELNLSSLELGDSALYFCASSVATSGGYEQYFGPGTRLTVT.

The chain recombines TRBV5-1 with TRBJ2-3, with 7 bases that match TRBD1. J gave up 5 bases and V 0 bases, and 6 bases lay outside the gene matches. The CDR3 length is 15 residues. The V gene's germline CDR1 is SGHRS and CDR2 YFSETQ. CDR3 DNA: TGCGCCAGCAGCTTGGAACAGGGGTGGGGAGATACGCAGTATTTT. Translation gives CASSLEQGWGDTQYF.

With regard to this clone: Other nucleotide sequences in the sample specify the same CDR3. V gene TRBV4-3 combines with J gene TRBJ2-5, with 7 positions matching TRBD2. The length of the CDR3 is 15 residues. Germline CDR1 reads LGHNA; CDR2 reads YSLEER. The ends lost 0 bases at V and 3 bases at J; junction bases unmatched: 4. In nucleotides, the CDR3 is TGCGCCAGCAGCCAAGATGGGCTAGCGGAAGAGACCCAGTACTTC. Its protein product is CASSQDGLAEETQYF.

For the CDR3, the DNA is TGCGCCAGCAGCCAAGGTCGGGTGGGTCGAACCTACGAGCAGTACTTC. Translation gives CASSQGRVGRTYEQYF. J is TRBJ2-7 and V is TRBV4-1, with D uncertain. V lost 1 base to trimming and J lost 2 bases, with 15 bases between them. This CDR3 contains 16 residues. CDR1 and CDR2 (germline): MGHRA, YSYEKL.

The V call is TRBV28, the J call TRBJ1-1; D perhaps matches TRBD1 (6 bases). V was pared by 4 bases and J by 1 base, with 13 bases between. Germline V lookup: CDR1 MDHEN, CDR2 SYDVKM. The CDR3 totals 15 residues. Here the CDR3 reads CASSSQGPENTEAFF. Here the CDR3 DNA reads TGTGCCAGCAGTTCTCAGGGGCCAGAGAACACTGAAGCTTTCTTT.

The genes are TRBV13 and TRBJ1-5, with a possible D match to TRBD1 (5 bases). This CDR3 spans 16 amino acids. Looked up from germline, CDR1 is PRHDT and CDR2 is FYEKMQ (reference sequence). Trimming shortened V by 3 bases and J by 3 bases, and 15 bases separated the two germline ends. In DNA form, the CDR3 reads TGTGCCAGCAGCTTGGGACGATTGGATTTCAATCAGCCCCAGCATTTT. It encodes CASSLGRLDFNQPQHF.

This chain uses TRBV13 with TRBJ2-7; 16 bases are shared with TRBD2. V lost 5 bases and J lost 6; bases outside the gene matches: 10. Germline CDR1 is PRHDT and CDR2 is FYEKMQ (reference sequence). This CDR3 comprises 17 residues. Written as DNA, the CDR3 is TGTGCCAGCAGCGGATCGGGACTAGCGGGGGGGTCCGGCGAGCAGTACTTC. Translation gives CASSGSGLAGGSGEQYF.

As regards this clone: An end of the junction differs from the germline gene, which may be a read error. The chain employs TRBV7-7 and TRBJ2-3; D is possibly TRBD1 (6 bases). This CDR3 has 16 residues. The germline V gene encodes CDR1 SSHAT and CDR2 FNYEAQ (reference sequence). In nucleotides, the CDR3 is TGTGCTAGCAGTCCAAACGGTCAGGGGTTCCCAGATACGCAGTATTTT. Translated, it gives CASSPNGQGFPDTQYF.

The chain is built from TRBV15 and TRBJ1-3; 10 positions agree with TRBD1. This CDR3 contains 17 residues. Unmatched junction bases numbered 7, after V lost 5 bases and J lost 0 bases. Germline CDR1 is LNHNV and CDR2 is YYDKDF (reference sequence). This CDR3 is CATSGRQGAYSGNTIYF. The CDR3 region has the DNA TGTGCCACCAGCGGACGACAGGGGGCTTACTCTGGAAACACCATATATTTT.

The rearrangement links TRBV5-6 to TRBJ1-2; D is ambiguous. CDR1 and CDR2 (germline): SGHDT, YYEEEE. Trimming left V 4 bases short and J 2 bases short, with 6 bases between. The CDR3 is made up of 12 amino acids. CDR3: CASSVGNYGYTF. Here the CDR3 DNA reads TGTGCCAGCAGCGTCGGGAACTATGGCTACACCTTC.

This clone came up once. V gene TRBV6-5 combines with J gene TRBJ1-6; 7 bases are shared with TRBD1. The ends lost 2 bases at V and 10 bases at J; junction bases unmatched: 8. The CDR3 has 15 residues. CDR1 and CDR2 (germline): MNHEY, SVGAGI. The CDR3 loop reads CASSYTGTVQSPLHF. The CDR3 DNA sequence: TGTGCCAGCAGTTACACCGGGACAGTTCAATCACCCCTCCACTTT.

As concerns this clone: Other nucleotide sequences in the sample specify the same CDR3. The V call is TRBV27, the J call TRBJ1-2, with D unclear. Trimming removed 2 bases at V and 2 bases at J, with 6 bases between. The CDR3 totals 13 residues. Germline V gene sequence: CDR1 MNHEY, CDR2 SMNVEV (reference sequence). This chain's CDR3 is CASSLRGNYGYTF. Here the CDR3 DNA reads TGTGCCAGCAGTTTACGCGGCAACTATGGCTACACCTTC.

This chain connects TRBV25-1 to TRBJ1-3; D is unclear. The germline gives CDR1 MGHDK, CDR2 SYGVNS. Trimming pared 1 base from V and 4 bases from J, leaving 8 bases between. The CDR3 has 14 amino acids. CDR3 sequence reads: CASSESLGGNTIYF. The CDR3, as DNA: TGTGCCAGCAGTGAATCTTTGGGGGGAAACACCATATATTTT.

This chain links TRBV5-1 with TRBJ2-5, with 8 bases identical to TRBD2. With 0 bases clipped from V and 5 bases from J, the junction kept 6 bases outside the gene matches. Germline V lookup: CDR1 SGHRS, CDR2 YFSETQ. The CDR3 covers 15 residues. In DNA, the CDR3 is TGCGCCAGCAGCTTGGACGGGGGGGCCGTGGAGACCCAGTACTTC. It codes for CASSLDGGAVETQYF.

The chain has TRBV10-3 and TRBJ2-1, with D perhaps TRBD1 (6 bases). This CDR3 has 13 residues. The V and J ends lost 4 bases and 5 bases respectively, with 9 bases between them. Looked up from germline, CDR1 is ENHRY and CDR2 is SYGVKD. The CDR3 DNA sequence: TGTGCCATCAGTGGGGACACTAACAATGAGCAGTTCTTC. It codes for CAISGDTNNEQFF.

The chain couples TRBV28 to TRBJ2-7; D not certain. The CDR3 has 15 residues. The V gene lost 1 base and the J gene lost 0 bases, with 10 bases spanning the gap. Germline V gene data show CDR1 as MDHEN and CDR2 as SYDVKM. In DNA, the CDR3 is TGTGCCAGCAGTTTATACGAGGATAGCTCCTACGAGCAGTACTTC. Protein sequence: CASSLYEDSSYEQYF.

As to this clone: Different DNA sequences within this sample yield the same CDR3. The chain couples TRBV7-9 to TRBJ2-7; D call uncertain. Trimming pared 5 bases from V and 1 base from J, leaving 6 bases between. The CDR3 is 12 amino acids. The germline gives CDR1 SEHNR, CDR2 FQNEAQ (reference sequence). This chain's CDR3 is CASSPNSYEQYF. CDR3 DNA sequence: TGTGCCAGCAGCCCCAATTCCTACGAGCAGTACTTC.

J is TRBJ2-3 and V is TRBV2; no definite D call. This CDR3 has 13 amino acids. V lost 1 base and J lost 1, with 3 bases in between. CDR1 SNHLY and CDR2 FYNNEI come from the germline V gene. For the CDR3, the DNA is TGTGCCAGCAGTGAAGAGGGCACAGATACGCAGTATTTT. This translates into CASSEEGTDTQYF.

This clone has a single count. CDR3 DNA sequence: TGCGCCAGCAGCCCCGGCGGTAGCGGGGGGTCGCGCACCGGGGAGCTGTTTTTT. Amino acid sequence: CASSPGGSGGSRTGELFF. J is TRBJ2-2 and V is TRBV5-1; 10 nucleotides line up with TRBD2. Looked up from germline, CDR1 is SGHRS and CDR2 is YFSETQ. V was pared by 4 bases and J by 4 bases, with 13 bases of the junction left unmatched. This CDR3 has 18 amino acids.

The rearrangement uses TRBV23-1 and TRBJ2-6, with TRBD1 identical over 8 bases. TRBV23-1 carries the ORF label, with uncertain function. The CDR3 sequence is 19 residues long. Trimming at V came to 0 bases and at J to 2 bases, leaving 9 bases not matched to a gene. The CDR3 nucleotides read TGCGCCAGCAGTCAATCCGTGGGGGACAGGTCTACTGGGGCCAACGTCCTGACTTTC. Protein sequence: CASSQSVGDRSTGANVLTF.

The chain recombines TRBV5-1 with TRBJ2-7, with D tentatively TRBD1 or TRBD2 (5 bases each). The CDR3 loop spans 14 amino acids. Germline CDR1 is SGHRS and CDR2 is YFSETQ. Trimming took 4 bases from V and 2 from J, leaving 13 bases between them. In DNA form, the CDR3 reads TGCGCCAGCAGCCCGAGGGACCACCCCTACGAGCAGTACTTC. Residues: CASSPRDHPYEQYF.

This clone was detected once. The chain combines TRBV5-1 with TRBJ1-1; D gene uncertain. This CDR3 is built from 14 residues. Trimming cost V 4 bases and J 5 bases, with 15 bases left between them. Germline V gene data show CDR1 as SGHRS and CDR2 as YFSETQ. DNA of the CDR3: TGCGCCAGCAGCACCGTGCAAGGAAGAACTGAAGCTTTCTTT. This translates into CASSTVQGRTEAFF.

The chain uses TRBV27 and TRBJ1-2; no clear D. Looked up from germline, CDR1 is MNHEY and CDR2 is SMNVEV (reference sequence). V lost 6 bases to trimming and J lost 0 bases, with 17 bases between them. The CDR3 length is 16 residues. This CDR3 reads CASRAALRFPNYGYTF. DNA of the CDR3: TGTGCCAGCAGAGCCGCCCTCCGATTCCCTAACTATGGCTACACCTTC.

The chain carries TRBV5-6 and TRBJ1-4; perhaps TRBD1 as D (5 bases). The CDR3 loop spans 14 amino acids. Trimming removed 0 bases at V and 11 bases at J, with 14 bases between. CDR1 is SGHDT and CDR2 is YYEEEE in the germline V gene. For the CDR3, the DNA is TGTGCCAGCAGCTTGGAGGGGTTGGGGAAGAAACTGTTTTTT. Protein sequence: CASSLEGLGKKLFF.